The 30 T cell receptor beta chains listed next were all sequenced from one sample in a study of T cell responses to AZD1222 COVID-19 vaccine. The protocol was immunoSEQ multiplex PCR, while the TCRdb copy is restricted to in-frame clones and leaves out a portion. The sample shows some 110,000 clones, 70% to 90% of them seen only once. The specimen was peripheral blood, collected on day 0 of MenACWY control vaccination. All receptors derive from an adult in good health.

The genes are TRBV7-9 and TRBJ2-3, with 9 bases that match TRBD2. The V segment lost 5 bases and the J segment 2 bases; nucleotides outside the gene matches: 8. Germline V gene sequence: CDR1 SEHNR, CDR2 FQNEAQ (reference sequence). This CDR3 spans 16 amino acids. The DNA for the CDR3 is TGTGCCAGCAGCCCGCGGGGGGGCGCCCACACAGATACGCAGTATTTT. Translating gives CASSPRGGAHTDTQYF.

This clone came up once. The J gene is TRBJ2-1, the V gene TRBV19; the D is unclear. The V gene lost 3 bases and the J gene lost 2 bases, with 8 bases spanning the gap. Germline values: CDR1 LNHDA, CDR2 SQIVND (reference sequence). This CDR3 has 14 residues. The CDR3 reads CASSMEEPYNEQFF. In DNA form, the CDR3 reads TGTGCCAGTAGTATGGAAGAGCCCTACAATGAGCAGTTCTTC.

This clone was counted ten times or more. The CDR3 sequence: CASSQKGGGALREQYF. CDR3 nucleotides: TGTGCCAGCAGCCAAAAGGGGGGCGGAGCCCTACGTGAGCAGTACTTC. The chain recombines TRBV3-1 (or the pseudogene TRBV3-2) with TRBJ2-7; D is tentatively TRBD1 or TRBD2 (6 bases each). V was clipped by 2 bases and J by 7 bases, with 21 bases between them. The germline V gene encodes CDR1 LGHDT and CDR2 YNNKEL (reference sequence). The CDR3 loop spans 16 amino acids.

In this sample, this clone turned up a few times. The gene calls are TRBV7-6 and TRBJ2-2, with D perhaps TRBD1 (5 bases). This CDR3 has 16 residues. Germline assignment: CDR1 SGHVS and CDR2 FNYEAQ. V was cut by 4 bases and J by 5 bases, with 17 bases left in between. The CDR3 protein is CASSSSPVSGTGELFF. Written as DNA, the CDR3 is TGTGCCAGCAGCTCCTCTCCTGTGTCAGGGACCGGGGAGCTGTTTTTT.

The CDR3 is CASSSGQGVGDTQYF. CDR3 coding DNA: TGTGCCAGCAGCTCTGGACAGGGGGTAGGGGATACGCAGTATTTT. This rearrangement joins TRBV7-2 to TRBJ2-3; 10 bases line up with TRBD1. The V segment lost 4 bases and the J segment 6 bases; nucleotides outside the gene matches: 7. This CDR3 contains 15 residues. Germline V gives CDR1 SGHTA, CDR2 FQGNSA.

This rearrangement joins TRBV4-1 to TRBJ1-3; TRBD1 aligns across 7 bases. Trimming at V came to 4 bases and at J to 4 bases, leaving 10 bases not matched to a gene. The CDR3 is made up of 16 amino acids. CDR1 and CDR2 (germline): MGHRA, YSYEKL. This CDR3 reads CASSRSTGSAGNTIYF. CDR3 nucleotide sequence: TGCGCCAGCAGCCGCTCGACAGGGAGTGCGGGAAACACCATATATTTT.

DNA of the CDR3: TGTGCCAGCAACCAATATAGGAAGGAAAAACTGTTTTTT. Amino acids: CASNQYRKEKLFF. The genes are TRBV2 and TRBJ1-4; unclear D gene. The CDR3 has 13 residues. CDR1 is SNHLY, CDR2 FYNNEI, per germline. Deletions cut 7 bases from V and 8 bases from J, with 14 bases between.

V is TRBV6-2 or TRBV6-3 and J is TRBJ2-3; TRBD1 aligns across 7 bases. CDR3 length equals 16 residues. Germline V CDR1 and CDR2: MNHEY, SVGEGT. V lost 0 bases and J lost 3; bases outside the gene matches: 6. The CDR3 DNA reads as TGTGCCAGCAGTTACTCGGCAGGGGGTTCTACAGATACGCAGTATTTT. Amino acid sequence: CASSYSAGGSTDTQYF.

V is TRBV6-2 or TRBV6-3 and J is TRBJ2-3, with D possibly being TRBD2 (7 bases). The length of the CDR3 is 14 residues. V was trimmed by 2 bases and J by 7 bases, leaving 13 bases between them. Germline values: CDR1 MNHEY, CDR2 SVGEGT. The CDR3 loop reads CASSYGGGSNTQYF. In DNA, the CDR3 is TGTGCCAGCAGTTACGGCGGGGGCAGCAATACGCAGTATTTT.

The gene calls are TRBV3-1 (or the pseudogene TRBV3-2) and TRBJ1-1; no definite D call. Trimming shortened V by 5 bases and J by 11 bases, and 15 bases separated the two germline ends. The CDR3 contains 12 residues. CDR1 and CDR2 (germline): LGHDT, YNNKEL (reference sequence). For the CDR3, the DNA is TGTGCCAGCAGCTCAGCCTGGGCGAAGGCTTTCTTT. It is translated as CASSSAWAKAFF.

Notes on this clone: In the same sample, other DNA sequences code for this CDR3. J is TRBJ1-1 and V is TRBV7-9; D remains unclear. CDR3 size: 12 residues. The germline V and J ends were trimmed by 1 base and 4 bases, with 4 bases remaining between them. Germline CDR1 is SEHNR and CDR2 is FQNEAQ (reference sequence). Here the CDR3 reads CASSLGSTEAFF. For the CDR3, the DNA is TGTGCCAGCAGCTTAGGAAGCACTGAAGCTTTCTTT.

The chain combines TRBV3-1 (or the pseudogene TRBV3-2) with TRBJ1-6; 8 nucleotides match TRBD1. Germline CDR1 reads LGHDT; CDR2 reads YNNKEL (reference sequence). With V trimmed by 0 bases and J by 8 bases, 3 bases remained unmatched. This CDR3 is 15 amino acids long. The CDR3 protein is CASSQDRGLYSPLHF. The CDR3 DNA is TGTGCCAGCAGCCAAGACAGGGGGCTCTATTCACCCCTCCACTTT.

V gene TRBV6-5 combines with J gene TRBJ2-7; the match to TRBD1 covers 9 bases. CDR1 and CDR2 from the germline V gene are MNHEY and SVGAGI. Trimming took 4 bases from V and 9 from J; bases not matched to a gene: 10. CDR3 length: 14 amino acids. The CDR3 DNA is TGTGCCAGCAGTTCGGGACAGGGCTTTATGCGGCAGTACTTC. Translated: CASSSGQGFMRQYF.

This clone has a handful of counts. The CDR3 DNA sequence: TGCGCCAGCAGTCCTCCCGCGGTGGGTTGGAACACTGAAGCTTTCTTT. Translation: CASSPPAVGWNTEAFF. V gene TRBV23-1 combines with J gene TRBJ1-1; D ambiguous. TRBV23-1 is marked as an open reading frame, function uncertain. The CDR3 has 16 amino acids. V shed 4 bases and J shed 1 base, with 16 bases lying between them.

The V and J genes are TRBV7-3 and TRBJ2-5; TRBD2 is a possible D gene (6 bases). V lost 8 bases, J lost 5 bases, and 6 bases lay in between. Germline V lookup: CDR1 SGHTA, CDR2 FQGTGA. The CDR3 loop spans 10 amino acids. For the CDR3, the DNA is TGTGCCAGCCGGGGGGAGACCCAGTACTTC. Translating gives CASRGETQYF.

This clone occurred once. The chain recombines TRBV5-1 with TRBJ1-1; 12 bases fit TRBD1. This CDR3 contains 15 residues. The germline V gene has CDR1 SGHRS and CDR2 YFSETQ. The trim removed 4 bases at V and 0 bases at J, leaving 1 base unmatched. CDR3 residues: CASSGTGGVNTEAFF. In nucleotides, the CDR3 is TGCGCCAGCAGCGGGACAGGGGGCGTGAACACTGAAGCTTTCTTT.

The chain is built from TRBV11-2 and TRBJ1-6; perhaps TRBD1 as D (5 bases). The CDR3 runs to 17 residues. Trimming took off 5 bases at V and 1 base at J, with 15 bases between the two ends. Germline V gene sequence: CDR1 SGHAT, CDR2 FQNNGV. In DNA, the CDR3 is TGTGCCAGCAGCAGCCCCGGGGGAGTTTCCTATAATTCACCCCTCCACTTT. Residues: CASSSPGGVSYNSPLHF.

V is TRBV6-2 or TRBV6-3 and J is TRBJ1-4; D is perhaps TRBD1 (5 bases). The CDR3 is 15 amino acids. Trimming took off 2 bases at V and 5 bases at J, with 12 bases between the two ends. Germline V gives CDR1 MNHEY, CDR2 SVGEGT. CDR3 in amino acids: CASSYRGRSNEKLFF. The CDR3 nucleotides read TGTGCCAGCAGTTACCGGGGCAGGTCAAATGAAAAACTGTTTTTT.

This chain joins TRBV4-3 and TRBJ1-4, with D unclear. This CDR3 comprises 15 residues. V was cut by 0 bases and J by 8 bases, with 13 bases left in between. CDR1 LGHNA and CDR2 YSLEER come from the germline V gene. The CDR3 reads CASSQETLLSEKLFF. CDR3 coding DNA: TGCGCCAGCAGCCAAGAAACCCTACTAAGCGAAAAACTGTTTTTT.

The chain uses TRBV11-2 and TRBJ2-4, with a possible D match to TRBD2 (6 bases). V lost 3 bases and J lost 1, with 7 bases in between. Germline CDR1 is SGHAT and CDR2 is FQNNGV. CDR3 length: 14 amino acids. The CDR3 DNA reads TGTGCCAGCAGCTTTGGGGGGGCCAAAAACATTCAGTACTTC. It specifies CASSFGGAKNIQYF.

This clone was detected only once. The gene calls are TRBV4-1 and TRBJ2-1; TRBD1 matches at 8 bases. CDR1 MGHRA and CDR2 YSYEKL come from the germline V gene. V was clipped by 1 base and J by 5 bases; unmatched bases: 7. This CDR3 has 16 amino acids. CDR3: CASSQVGQGAHNEQFF. The CDR3 DNA reads TGCGCCAGCAGCCAAGTGGGGCAGGGGGCCCACAATGAGCAGTTCTTC.

This clone was counted between two and nine times. The DNA of the CDR3 is TGTGCCAGCAGCTCCCTTTCAGATACGCAGTATTTT. This translates into CASSSLSDTQYF. V and J are TRBV7-2 and TRBJ2-3, with unresolved D. The germline CDR1 and CDR2 sequences are SGHTA and FQGNSA. CDR3 length: 12 residues. The V and J ends lost 4 bases and 4 bases respectively, with 6 bases between them. Variable domain in full (rest from reference TRBV7-2 and TRBJ2-3): GAGVSQSPSNKVTEKGKDVELRCDPISGHTALYWYRQSLGQGLEFLIYFQGNSAPDKSGLPSDRFSAERTGGSVSTLTIQRTQQEDSAVYLCASSSLSDTQYFGPGTRLTVL.

The chain is built from TRBV19 and TRBJ2-1; TRBD2 aligns across 10 bases. This CDR3 comprises 14 residues. The germline V gene encodes CDR1 LNHDA and CDR2 SQIVND (reference sequence). After removal of 4 bases from V and 8 bases from J, the junction contained 5 bases not matched to a gene. CDR3 residues: CASSTLAGAYEQFF. The CDR3 nucleotides read TGTGCCAGTAGTACCCTAGCGGGGGCCTATGAGCAGTTCTTC. Combining the CDR3 with reference TRBV19 and TRBJ2-1 gives the whole variable domain DGGITQSPKYLFRKEGQNVTLSCEQNLNHDAMYWYRQDPGQGLRLIYYSQIVNDFQKGDIAEGYSVSREKKESFPLTVTSAQKNPTAFYLCASSTLAGAYEQFFGPGTRLTVL.

This clone was observed a few times. The chain carries TRBV15 and TRBJ1-5; 9 bases line up with TRBD1. CDR3 length: 17 amino acids. The ends lost 5 bases at V and 1 base at J; junction bases unmatched: 9. Germline V gene data show CDR1 as LNHNV and CDR2 as YYDKDF (reference sequence). CDR3 loop: CATSGGTGRRSNQPQHF. As DNA, the CDR3 is TGTGCCACCAGCGGGGGGACAGGGCGGCGGAGCAATCAGCCCCAGCATTTT.

CDR3 nucleotides: TGTGCCACCAGTGATTTGGCGACAGGGGGCTCCTACAATGAGCAGTTCTTC. Translated: CATSDLATGGSYNEQFF. The gene calls are TRBV24-1 and TRBJ2-1; TRBD1 matches at 9 bases. The V gene's germline CDR1 is KGHDR and CDR2 SFDVKD. V lost 0 bases and J lost 0; bases outside the gene matches: 2. The CDR3 sequence is 17 residues long.

The J gene is TRBJ2-3, the V gene TRBV14, with 7 bases lining up with TRBD2. The junction had 5 bases not matched to a gene; V was cut back by 4 bases and J by 7 bases. Germline CDR1 and CDR2: SGHDN and FVKESK. The CDR3 consists of 13 residues. CDR3 region: CASSPGGRNTQYF. DNA of the CDR3: TGTGCCAGCAGCCCGGGGGGACGGAATACGCAGTATTTT.

In this sample, this clone is medium-sized. The chain recombines TRBV29-1 with TRBJ2-2; 7 positions agree with TRBD1. Per the germline V gene, CDR1 is SQVTM and CDR2 is ANQGSEA. V lost 4 bases and J lost 2; bases outside the gene matches: 7. The CDR3 runs to 15 residues. CDR3 sequence (DNA): TGCAGCGTTGTGGATCAGGGGGAAAACACCGGGGAGCTGTTTTTT. It is translated as CSVVDQGENTGELFF.

The chain recombines TRBV7-2 with TRBJ2-7, with 7 nucleotides matching TRBD2. Germline V CDR1 and CDR2: SGHTA, FQGNSA. V dropped 1 base and J dropped 4; count of bases not matched to a gene: 7. The CDR3 extends over 15 amino acids. The CDR3 loop is CASSLGLANRYEQYF. CDR3 DNA: TGTGCCAGCAGCTTAGGACTAGCTAATCGATACGAGCAGTACTTC.

The chain employs TRBV30 and TRBJ1-1; 9 bases align to TRBD1. In germline, CDR1 is GTSNPN, CDR2 SVGIG (reference sequence). The CDR3 spans 13 residues. Unmatched junction bases numbered 5, after V lost 7 bases and J lost 2 bases. The DNA of the CDR3 is TGTGCCTCTGACAGGGGGGGTAACACTGAAGCTTTCTTT. The encoded protein is CASDRGGNTEAFF.

This chain connects TRBV6-2 or TRBV6-3 to TRBJ1-4; the D gene is possibly TRBD1 (5 bases). This CDR3 has 14 amino acids. Germline V CDR1 and CDR2: MNHEY, SVGEGT. V shed 2 bases and J shed 7 bases, with 11 bases lying between them. The CDR3 protein is CASSYVGRGEKLFF. The CDR3 region has the DNA TGTGCCAGCAGTTACGTGGGGCGGGGTGAAAAACTGTTTTTT.